A selection of T cell receptor beta chains follows, all from one sample in a study of molecular identifiers for immune sequencing clone quantification. TCRdb re-called the PCR reads with MiXCR, one entry per CDR3 protein. Of hundreds of thousands of distinct CDR3 sequences detected, 25% appear once; the ten largest clones hold 0.6% to 0.9%. The specimen was naive CD8+ T cells from blood, with Jurkat cell RNA spiked in. These receptors all come from a human donor in good health. Some libraries in this study had Jurkat cell RNA spiked in. The CDR3 runs from the conserved cysteine through the conserved F or W. D genes are given only for firm matches. Only some rows state a clone size, as once, few, many or a class for expanded clones.

d_gene,j_gene,v_gene,abundance,CDR3aa,CDR3nt
.,TRBJ1-5,TRBV19,many,CASRGGGNQPQHF,TGTGCCAGTAGGGGGGGCGGCAATCAGCCCCAGCATTTT
.,TRBJ2-7,TRBV7-9,many,CASGGLDGQYF,TGTGCCAGCGGCGGGCTAGACGGGCAGTACTTC
.,TRBJ2-7,TRBV25-1,.,CASTYTGTGPYAQYF,TGTGCCAGCACTTACACCGGGACCGGCCCCTACGCGCAGTACTTC
.,TRBJ2-1,TRBV7-2,many,CASSSLNERRVTYNEQFF,TGTGCCAGCAGCTCCCTGAACGAGCGGCGTGTAACCTACAATGAGCAGTTCTTC
.,TRBJ2-7,TRBV4-1,once,CTCSQDRQYEQYF,TGCACCTGCAGCCAAGACCGTCAGTACGAGCAGTACTTC
.,TRBJ1-2,TRBV13,.,CATLLGRAFYGYTF,TGTGCCACCCTCCTAGGGCGAGCTTTTTATGGCTACACCTTC
TRBD1,TRBJ2-3,TRBV28,.,CAGSLGQGTGTQYF,TGTGCCGGCAGTTTGGGACAGGGCACAGGTACGCAGTATTTT
TRBD2,TRBJ2-7,TRBV4-3,.,CASSQDRTSSYEQYF,TGCGCCAGCAGCCAAGACAGGACTAGCTCCTACGAGCAGTACTTC
TRBD1,TRBJ1-2,TRBV14,.,CASTQTQGISYGYTF,TGTGCCAGCACCCAGACACAGGGGATTTCTTATGGCTACACCTTC
.,TRBJ2-3,TRBV15,.,CATIGGPGGTDTQYF,TGTGCCACCATCGGAGGGCCGGGGGGCACAGATACGCAGTATTTT
.,TRBJ1-1,TRBV9,many,CASSVEERAEAFF,TGTGCCAGCAGCGTAGAGGAACGGGCTGAAGCTTTCTTT
.,TRBJ1-1,TRBV5-6,many,CASSLGAGPVNTEAFF,TGTGCCAGCAGCTTGGGGGCGGGACCGGTGAACACTGAAGCTTTCTTT
.,TRBJ2-7,TRBV4-3,many,CASSQELPYEQYF,TGCGCCAGCAGCCAAGAACTTCCTTACGAGCAGTACTTC
.,TRBJ2-6,TRBV11-2,.,CASSFRPGSLARPGANVLTF,TGTGCCAGCAGCTTCCGCCCAGGGAGTCTTGCCCGTCCTGGGGCCAACGTCCTGACTTTC
.,TRBJ1-1,TRBV12-3/TRBV12-4,many,CASSLDGGPHTEAFF,TGTGCCAGCAGTTTAGATGGGGGGCCCCACACTGAAGCTTTCTTT
TRBD2,TRBJ2-5,TRBV19,few,CASTPGPGGGETQYF,TGTGCCAGTACCCCGGGACCGGGAGGTGGAGAGACCCAGTACTTC
TRBD1,TRBJ2-7,TRBV12-3/TRBV12-4,many,CASSLDRGSEQYF,TGTGCCAGCAGTCTGGACAGGGGATCCGAGCAGTACTTC
TRBD2,TRBJ2-2,TRBV14,.,CASSRLAGSGELFF,TGTGCCAGCAGCCGACTAGCGGGGTCCGGGGAGCTGTTTTTT
.,TRBJ2-3,TRBV28,many,CASSWGTSTDTQYF,TGTGCCAGCAGTTGGGGAACGAGCACAGATACGCAGTATTTT
.,TRBJ1-2,TRBV3-1,.,CASSQGTRYGYTF,TGTGCCAGCAGCCAAGGGACCCGCTATGGCTACACCTTC
.,TRBJ1-5,TRBV27,.,CASSSSKDSYNQPQHF,TGTGCCAGCAGTTCATCAAAGGACAGCTACAATCAGCCCCAGCATTTT
.,TRBJ2-7,TRBV28,.,CASKNRNTYEQYF,TGTGCCAGCAAAAACAGGAATACCTACGAGCAGTACTTC
TRBD1,TRBJ1-1,TRBV5-6,many,CASGSFYRDRGSGEAFF,TGTGCCAGCGGAAGCTTTTATCGGGACAGGGGATCAGGTGAAGCTTTCTTT
TRBD2,TRBJ2-1,TRBV29-1,.,CSVLYKLAAYNEQFF,TGCAGCGTTCTTTATAAACTAGCGGCCTACAATGAGCAGTTCTTC
.,TRBJ2-1,TRBV20-1,few,CSAPGESYNEQFF,TGCAGTGCTCCGGGAGAATCCTACAATGAGCAGTTCTTC
.,TRBJ1-5,TRBV12-3/TRBV12-4,many,CASSLTSRRQPQHF,TGTGCCAGCAGTTTAACAAGTCGGCGGCAGCCCCAGCATTTT
TRBD2,TRBJ2-5,TRBV28,many,CASSFPAGDKETQYF,TGTGCCAGCAGTTTTCCTGCGGGAGACAAAGAGACCCAGTACTTC
.,TRBJ2-5,TRBV7-9,many,CASSQTEGETQYF,TGTGCCAGCAGCCAGACCGAGGGAGAGACCCAGTACTTC
.,TRBJ2-7,TRBV19,few,CASSFSLRTEYEQYF,TGTGCCAGTAGTTTTTCTCTCCGGACAGAGTACGAGCAGTACTTC
.,TRBJ2-1,TRBV2,few,CASSDSGPYNEQFF,TGTGCCAGCAGTGACAGCGGACCTTACAATGAGCAGTTCTTC
.,TRBJ2-5,TRBV6-5,many,CASTAGHQETQYF,TGTGCCAGCACCGCGGGGCACCAAGAGACCCAGTACTTC
.,TRBJ2-1,TRBV6-5,few,CASSFGGGSYNEQFF,TGTGCCAGCAGTTTCGGGGGAGGCTCCTACAATGAGCAGTTCTTC
.,TRBJ2-7,TRBV5-6,.,CASSFAGDSYEQYF,TGTGCCAGCAGCTTCGCAGGAGATTCCTACGAGCAGTACTTC
.,TRBJ1-2,TRBV27,.,CASNTKGFGYTF,TGTGCCAGCAATACAAAGGGGTTTGGCTACACCTTC
TRBD1,TRBJ2-7,TRBV27,.,CASSLRTGGHEQYF,TGTGCCAGCAGTTTGAGGACAGGGGGCCACGAGCAGTACTTC
TRBD1,TRBJ2-3,TRBV12-3/TRBV12-4,few,CASRRTGYPTDTQYF,TGTGCCAGCAGAAGGACAGGCTACCCCACAGATACGCAGTATTTT
.,TRBJ1-1,TRBV9,few,CASSVRGNTEAFF,TGTGCCAGCAGCGTTAGGGGAAATACTGAAGCTTTCTTT
.,TRBJ1-5,TRBV12-3/TRBV12-4,.,CASSFRANQPQHF,TGTGCCAGCAGTTTTCGGGCTAATCAGCCCCAGCATTTT
.,TRBJ2-1,TRBV6-5,.,CATRGLFNEQFF,TGTGCCACCAGGGGACTCTTCAATGAGCAGTTCTTC
.,TRBJ1-2,TRBV30,few,CAWSVGGASYGYTF,TGTGCCTGGAGTGTTGGGGGGGCCAGCTATGGCTACACCTTC
TRBD1,TRBJ2-2,TRBV7-6,.,CASSQTGSDTGELFF,TGTGCCAGCAGTCAGACAGGGTCCGACACCGGGGAGCTGTTTTTT
.,TRBJ2-5,TRBV20-1,few,CSARETGGRETQYF,TGCAGTGCTAGAGAAACGGGGGGCAGAGAGACCCAGTACTTC
.,TRBJ1-2,TRBV7-6,.,CASNLTPLDKPKGYTF,TGTGCCAGCAACTTAACCCCCTTGGACAAGCCAAAAGGCTACACCTTC